This T cell receptor beta chain emerged from a study of cytomegalovirus exposure and HLA in healthy donors. Concerning this clone itself: What it binds is not known.

Study-wide points: There were a few CMV-associated chains whose specificity for CMV antigens was confirmed in vitro. Based on reports, TCR beta sequences accurately predicted HLA-A and HLA-B alleles for most subjects.

Primers for the PCR totalled 60 Vbeta and 13 Jbeta. Sequencing was performed with immunoSEQ multiplex PCR; in TCRdb, only in-frame clones are kept and a portion is missing. The table has over 150,000 clones, around 76% seen once. The sequence came from a man aged 60 to 75 in good health and CMV-seronegative. Sequences were obtained from PBMCs.

The CDR3 DNA sequence: TGTGCCAGCAGTCCCAGGTGGTTGTGGGGCTTCACAGATACGCAGTATTTT. Protein sequence: CASSPRWLWGFTDTQYF. The chain employs TRBV27 and TRBJ2-3; perhaps TRBD1 as D (5 bases). Looked up from germline, CDR1 is MNHEY and CDR2 is SMNVEV (reference sequence). V lost 5 bases, J lost 2 bases, and 20 bases lay in between. The CDR3 is made up of 17 amino acids.